These T cell receptor beta chains were read from a single sample in a study of blood T cell repertoires in COVID-19. Clones were sequenced by immunoSEQ multiplex PCR, and TCRdb holds only the in-frame ones, with some missing. The sample carries more than 110,000 clones, approximately 84% recorded once. Sequenced material: peripheral blood. These receptors came from a woman in her fifties or sixties with acute or convalescent COVID-19. Both conserved end residues are part of each CDR3. The D gene is left open where the match is weak. Not all rows give a size; the values are once, few, many and, for expanded clones, a class.

j_call: TRBJ2-1
clone_size: NA
v_call: TRBV28
d_call: TRBD2
cdr3_nt: TGTGCCAGCAGTTTCATAGCGGGAGGTGTGGACTATGAGCAGTTCTTC
cdr3_aa: CASSFIAGGVDYEQFF

j_call: TRBJ2-7
clone_size: NA
v_call: TRBV5-4
d_call: TRBD2
cdr3_nt: TGTGCCAGCAGCTCCCGACTAGCGGAAACCTACGAGCAGTACTTC
cdr3_aa: CASSSRLAETYEQYF

j_call: TRBJ2-1
clone_size: NA
v_call: TRBV19
d_call: TRBD2
cdr3_nt: TGTGCCAGTAGTATGGGAGGATTAGCGGGAGCTTTAAATGAGCAGTTCTTC
cdr3_aa: CASSMGGLAGALNEQFF

j_call: TRBJ1-6
clone_size: few
v_call: TRBV7-9
d_call: TRBD1
cdr3_nt: TGTGCCAGCAGCCCCACCCCCGGACAGGGGAACTCACCCCTCCACTTT
cdr3_aa: CASSPTPGQGNSPLHF

j_call: TRBJ1-1
clone_size: NA
v_call: TRBV12-3/TRBV12-4
d_call: NA
cdr3_nt: TGTGCCAGCAGCTTGAACAGGAACACTGAAGCTTTCTTT
cdr3_aa: CASSLNRNTEAFF

j_call: TRBJ1-5
clone_size: NA
v_call: TRBV6-1
d_call: NA
cdr3_nt: TGTGCCAGCAGTGAAAGCTGGAGGGCTGAGCCCCAGCATTTT
cdr3_aa: CASSESWRAEPQHF

j_call: TRBJ1-5
clone_size: NA
v_call: TRBV7-2
d_call: NA
cdr3_nt: TGTGCCAGCAGCTTAGGTCGAGATCAGCCCCAGCATTTT
cdr3_aa: CASSLGRDQPQHF

j_call: TRBJ1-4
clone_size: few
v_call: TRBV28
d_call: NA
cdr3_nt: TGTGCCAGCAGTTTAGGGGGGAACCTTAATGAAAAACTGTTTTTT
cdr3_aa: CASSLGGNLNEKLFF

j_call: TRBJ1-2
clone_size: NA
v_call: TRBV10-1
d_call: TRBD1
cdr3_nt: TGCGCCAGCAGTGAGTCCGCGACAGGGGCTTATGGCTACACCTTC
cdr3_aa: CASSESATGAYGYTF

j_call: TRBJ2-7
clone_size: NA
v_call: TRBV6-2/TRBV6-3
d_call: TRBD2
cdr3_nt: TGTGCCAGCAGTTCTATGACTAGCGACTACGAGCAGTACTTC
cdr3_aa: CASSSMTSDYEQYF

j_call: TRBJ1-4
clone_size: NA
v_call: TRBV6-5
d_call: NA
cdr3_nt: TGTGCCAGCAGTAGCGACCCGAGGAATGAAAAACTGTTTTTT
cdr3_aa: CASSSDPRNEKLFF

j_call: TRBJ1-3
clone_size: NA
v_call: TRBV6-1
d_call: TRBD1
cdr3_nt: TGTGCCAGCAGTGAACCGGGACAGGGTAGCAACACCATATATTTT
cdr3_aa: CASSEPGQGSNTIYF

j_call: TRBJ1-3
clone_size: NA
v_call: TRBV9
d_call: NA
cdr3_nt: TGTGCCAGCAGCGTAGAACCCGGGGGAACTGGAAACACCATATATTTT
cdr3_aa: CASSVEPGGTGNTIYF

j_call: TRBJ2-7
clone_size: NA
v_call: TRBV5-6
d_call: NA
cdr3_nt: TGTGCCAGCAGCTGGGGCTCAGGGCGCCTATCCGAGCAGTACTTC
cdr3_aa: CASSWGSGRLSEQYF

j_call: TRBJ2-7
clone_size: NA
v_call: TRBV10-3
d_call: NA
cdr3_nt: TGTGCCATCAGTCCCAGGGATGGATACGAGCAGTACTTC
cdr3_aa: CAISPRDGYEQYF

j_call: TRBJ1-2
clone_size: NA
v_call: TRBV13
d_call: TRBD1
cdr3_nt: TGTGCCAGCAGCCAGGACAGGGGAGATGGCTACACCTTC
cdr3_aa: CASSQDRGDGYTF

j_call: TRBJ2-7
clone_size: NA
v_call: TRBV27
d_call: NA
cdr3_nt: TGTGCCAGCAGTGAACTAGGCAGCCGGGAGCAGTACTTC
cdr3_aa: CASSELGSREQYF

j_call: TRBJ2-7
clone_size: NA
v_call: TRBV28
d_call: TRBD1
cdr3_nt: TGTGCCAGCAGTTTGGAGGACAGGCCCTACGAGCAGTACTTC
cdr3_aa: CASSLEDRPYEQYF

j_call: TRBJ2-7
clone_size: NA
v_call: TRBV11-3
d_call: NA
cdr3_nt: TGTGCCAGCAGCTTATCAGGGGCCCTCAGAGAGCAGTACTTC
cdr3_aa: CASSLSGALREQYF

j_call: TRBJ1-4
clone_size: NA
v_call: TRBV27
d_call: NA
cdr3_nt: TGTGCCAGCAGTTTTTTAACGGGAACTAATGAAAAACTGTTTTTT
cdr3_aa: CASSFLTGTNEKLFF

j_call: TRBJ1-1
clone_size: NA
v_call: TRBV7-9
d_call: NA
cdr3_nt: TGTGCCAGCAGCTTAGTAAGGGGTGGGCCAGGGCCTAAAGCTTTCTTT
cdr3_aa: CASSLVRGGPGPKAFF

j_call: TRBJ2-1
clone_size: NA
v_call: TRBV7-3
d_call: TRBD2
cdr3_nt: TGTGCCAGCAGCCCAGGGACTACAGAGCAGTTCTTC
cdr3_aa: CASSPGTTEQFF

j_call: TRBJ2-7
clone_size: few
v_call: TRBV6-4
d_call: NA
cdr3_nt: TGTGCCAGCAGTGAGGCCGGAGAACAAAGGTCAGCCTCCTACGAGCAGTACTTC
cdr3_aa: CASSEAGEQRSASYEQYF

j_call: TRBJ2-3
clone_size: NA
v_call: TRBV7-2
d_call: NA
cdr3_nt: TGTGCCAGCAGCTTAGGAGTCAGCACAGATACGCAGTATTTT
cdr3_aa: CASSLGVSTDTQYF

j_call: TRBJ2-5
clone_size: NA
v_call: TRBV7-7
d_call: TRBD2
cdr3_nt: TGTGCCAGCAGCCCTCTCGGACTAGCGGGAGGAGCGGAGACCCAGTACTTC
cdr3_aa: CASSPLGLAGGAETQYF

j_call: TRBJ1-2
clone_size: NA
v_call: TRBV5-6
d_call: NA
cdr3_nt: TGTGCCAGCAGCTCGCCGGTGCACCTCTATGGCTACACCTTC
cdr3_aa: CASSSPVHLYGYTF

j_call: TRBJ2-3
clone_size: NA
v_call: TRBV7-2
d_call: NA
cdr3_nt: TGTGCCAGCAGTCTAGCGTACACAGATACGCAGTATTTT
cdr3_aa: CASSLAYTDTQYF

j_call: TRBJ2-7
clone_size: NA
v_call: TRBV5-1
d_call: TRBD2
cdr3_nt: TGCGCCAGCGCCCTGGTGCCGGGAGGGAATTCCTACGAGCAGTACTTC
cdr3_aa: CASALVPGGNSYEQYF

j_call: TRBJ1-1
clone_size: NA
v_call: TRBV19
d_call: NA
cdr3_nt: TGTGCCAGTAGTTCGGAGCTCACCGGGACTGAAGCTTTCTTT
cdr3_aa: CASSSELTGTEAFF